These 24 T cell receptor beta chains originate from one sample sequenced in a study of T cell repertoires in cytomegalovirus infection. TCRdb reprocessed the reads with MiXCR, giving one entry per CDR3 protein. The data hold about 180,000 distinct CDR3 sequences, with around 15% observed a single time. Input material: PBMCs. The source of these receptors is a human donor in good health (CMV status not recorded). Some clones in this sample may be carry-over from other donors' samples.

This clonotype was found many times. The rearrangement joins TRBV28 to TRBJ2-1; 8 nucleotides line up with TRBD1. The germline V gene has CDR1 MDHEN and CDR2 SYDVKM. Trimming at V came to 5 bases and at J to 0 bases, leaving 3 bases not matched to a gene. The length of the CDR3 is 15 residues. CDR3 amino acids: CASSRTGSSYNEQFF. The CDR3 nucleotides read TGTGCCAGCAGTCGGACAGGGAGCTCCTACAATGAGCAGTTCTTC.

This clonotype was seen just once. The chain combines TRBV5-4 with TRBJ1-1, with D unclear. Trimming took 4 bases from V and 3 from J, leaving 16 bases between them. Per germline, CDR1 SGHNT and CDR2 YYREEE (reference sequence). CDR3 length equals 15 residues. CDR3 amino acids: CASSPETLRDTEAFF. The CDR3, as DNA: TGTGCCAGCAGCCCCGAGACACTAAGGGACACTGAAGCTTTCTTT.

There are a few counts of this clonotype. This chain uses TRBV6-1 with TRBJ2-2; the D gene is possibly TRBD2 (5 bases). Trimming cost V 7 bases and J 1 base, with 16 bases left between them. This CDR3 has 16 amino acids. Germline values: CDR1 MNHNS, CDR2 SASEGT. CDR3 coding DNA: TGTGCCAGCACCATTATGCGGACTGAGAACACCGGGGAGCTGTTTTTT. Translating gives CASTIMRTENTGELFF.

A few counts support this clonotype. This chain joins TRBV7-2 and TRBJ2-5, with D possibly matching TRBD1 (6 bases). The germline V gene encodes CDR1 SGHTA and CDR2 FQGNSA. Trimming left V 3 bases short and J 5 bases short, with 10 bases between. The CDR3 extends over 13 amino acids. CDR3 sequence: CASSFRGAETQYF. CDR3 coding DNA: TGTGCCAGCAGCTTCAGGGGCGCGGAGACCCAGTACTTC.

The chain links TRBV20-1 to TRBJ2-7, with D maybe TRBD1 (7 bases). The CDR3 extends over 17 amino acids. CDR1 and CDR2 (germline): DFQATT, SNEGSKA (reference sequence). The V end lost 0 bases, the J end lost 4 bases, and 22 bases lay between the germline ends. The chain's CDR3 is CSARDTRGASRLYEQYF. The CDR3 bases are TGCAGTGCTAGAGATACCAGGGGGGCCTCTAGGCTTTACGAGCAGTACTTC.

This clonotype was recorded many times. The chain uses TRBV5-1 and TRBJ2-1; TRBD2 matches at 15 bases. With 3 bases clipped from V and 0 bases from J, the junction kept 10 bases outside the gene matches. In germline, CDR1 is SGHRS, CDR2 YFSETQ. The CDR3 spans 20 residues. The CDR3 DNA sequence: TGCGCCAGCAGCTCTAAGCCGGGACTAGCGGGGGGATTCTCCTACAATGAGCAGTTCTTC. It specifies CASSSKPGLAGGFSYNEQFF.

This clonotype has a count of ten or more. This chain uses TRBV24-1 with TRBJ2-3, with TRBD2 matching over 7 bases. This CDR3 has 14 residues. Per the germline V gene, CDR1 is KGHDR and CDR2 is SFDVKD. V shed 7 bases and J 3 bases; nucleotides not matched to a gene: 6. DNA for the CDR3: TGTGCCACCAGACCAGCGGGATTGACAGATACGCAGTATTTT. As protein: CATRPAGLTDTQYF.

The chain is built from TRBV11-2 and TRBJ2-2; D not resolved. Trimming took off 7 bases at V and 6 bases at J, with 15 bases between the two ends. The CDR3 spans 14 residues. CDR1 and CDR2 (germline): SGHAT, FQNNGV. The CDR3 region has the DNA TGTGCCAGCAACAAAAACGACTGGGCCGGGGAGCTGTTTTTT. Its translation: CASNKNDWAGELFF. The whole variable domain, remainder taken from reference TRBV11-2 and TRBJ2-2, is EAGVAQSPRYKIIEKRQSVAFWCNPISGHATLYWYQQILGQGPKLLIQFQNNGVVDDSQLPKDRFSAERLKGVDSTLKIQPAKLEDSAVYLCASNKNDWAGELFFGEGSRLTVL.

Details on this clonotype: A much larger clonotype is one base distant, so this may be a read error. The gene calls are TRBV5-4 and TRBJ2-7, with TRBD1 matching over 11 bases. The CDR3 has 18 residues. Germline loops: CDR1 SGHNT, CDR2 YYREEE (reference sequence). As DNA, the CDR3 is TGTGCCAGCAGCTTGGGAAGACTCGCGGACAGGGGGCTAGACGAGCAGAACTTC. Translated, it gives CASSLGRLADRGLDEQNF.

The chain couples TRBV6-2 or TRBV6-3 to TRBJ2-1; no definite D call. The V and J ends lost 7 bases and 10 bases respectively, with 14 bases between them. Germline CDR1 is MNHEY and CDR2 is SVGEGT. The CDR3 extends over 12 amino acids. The CDR3 reads CASNRGMSEQFF. The CDR3 coding sequence is TGTGCCAGCAACCGAGGCATGTCAGAGCAGTTCTTC.

This clonotype appeared a few times. The rearrangement joins TRBV5-1 to TRBJ1-2, with a tentative D call TRBD1 (5 bases). CDR1 SGHRS and CDR2 YFSETQ come from the germline V gene. The CDR3 consists of 14 residues. V was clipped by 4 bases and J by 6 bases, with 16 bases between them. This CDR3 reads CASSPLAGVDGYTF. CDR3 DNA sequence: TGCGCCAGCAGCCCGCTTGCGGGGGTGGATGGCTACACCTTC.

The chain recombines TRBV5-1 with TRBJ1-1, with 7 bases matching TRBD1. V lost 0 bases, J lost 7 bases, and 3 bases stayed unmatched. CDR3 length equals 13 residues. Germline CDR1 is SGHRS and CDR2 is YFSETQ. For the CDR3, the DNA is TGCGCCAGCAGCTTGGACAGGGGTAATGAAGCTTTCTTT. It codes for CASSLDRGNEAFF. Drawing the rest from reference TRBV5-1 and TRBJ1-1, the complete variable domain is KAGVTQTPRYLIKTRGQQVTLSCSPISGHRSVSWYQQTPGQGLQFLFEYFSETQRNKGNFPGRFSGRQFSNSRSEMNVSTLELGDSALYLCASSLDRGNEAFFGQGTRLTVV.

Worth noting for this clonotype: Just one base apart from a much larger clone, this may be a read error. The chain recombines TRBV11-2 with TRBJ2-1; D possibly uses TRBD1 or TRBD2 (5 bases each). The CDR3 is 15 amino acids. Trimming shortened V by 5 bases and J by 6 bases, and 17 bases separated the two germline ends. Germline V gives CDR1 SGHAT, CDR2 FQNNGV. CDR3 amino acids: CASSKTQGPLNEQFF. As DNA, the CDR3 is TGTGCCAGCAGCAAAACCCAGGGACCGCTCAATGAGCAGTTCTTC. The entire variable domain, with the rest obtained from reference TRBV11-2 and TRBJ2-1, is as follows: EAGVAQSPRYKIIEKRQSVAFWCNPISGHATLYWYQQILGQGPKLLIQFQNNGVVDDSQLPKDRFSAERLKGVDSTLKIQPAKLEDSAVYLCASSKTQGPLNEQFFGPGTRLTVL.

This clonotype was detected a few times. The V call is TRBV4-1, the J call TRBJ2-1; 8 positions agree with TRBD1. Germline V gene data show CDR1 as MGHRA and CDR2 as YSYEKL. The V and J ends lost 1 base and 7 bases, in that order; junction bases with no gene match: 0. The CDR3 runs 13 residues. The CDR3 DNA follows: TGCGCCAGCAGCCAAGGACAGGGGAATGAGCAGTTCTTC. Protein: CASSQGQGNEQFF.

Comments on this clonotype: A read error may explain this, as a much larger clone is one base away. Because the CDR3 is missing its conserved closing phenylalanine or tryptophan, this is likely a read error. J is TRBJ2-5 and V is TRBV6-2 or TRBV6-3; 7 bases match TRBD2. Germline V gene lookup returns CDR1 MNHEY and CDR2 SVGEGT. Trimming removed 0 bases from V and 6 bases from J; junction bases left unmatched: 1. This CDR3 has 13 amino acids. The CDR3 region has the DNA TGTGCCAGCAGTTACTCGGGGGGGAAGACCCAGTACTTA. Translated: CASSYSGGKTQYL.

This clonotype appeared many times. The chain recombines TRBV18 with TRBJ2-7; D remains unclear. The CDR3 extends over 13 amino acids. The V end was cut by 5 bases, the J end by 1 base, with 9 bases between. Germline values: CDR1 KGHSH, CDR2 LQKENI. The CDR3 DNA reads TGTGCCAGCTCATCGACGGTTTCCTACGAGCAGTACTTC. Its protein product is CASSSTVSYEQYF.

This chain links TRBV12-3 or TRBV12-4 with TRBJ1-3; the D gene is possibly TRBD1 (5 bases). V was shortened by 2 bases and J by 5 bases, with 13 bases between the two germline ends. This CDR3 spans 15 amino acids. Written as DNA, the CDR3 is TGTGCCAGCAGTTTAAGTGTCAGGGTTAGAAACACCATATATTTT. This sequence encodes CASSLSVRVRNTIYF.

This clonotype has at least ten counts. V gene TRBV28 combines with J gene TRBJ2-7; D ambiguous. The CDR3 consists of 10 residues. Germline CDR1 reads MDHEN; CDR2 reads SYDVKM. V dropped 6 bases and J dropped 5 bases, with 5 bases sitting between them. CDR3 sequence: CASRFDEQYF. For the CDR3, the DNA is TGTGCCAGCAGGTTTGACGAGCAGTACTTC.

The V call is TRBV30, the J call TRBJ1-3, with D possibly matching TRBD1 (5 bases). Germline lookup yields CDR1 GTSNPN and CDR2 SVGIG (reference sequence). This CDR3 is built from 13 residues. V was shortened by 4 bases and J by 4 bases, with 11 bases between the two germline ends. As DNA, the CDR3 is TGTGCCTGGACGGGGGAAACCGGAAACACCATATATTTT. Translating gives CAWTGETGNTIYF.

The chain carries TRBV24-1 and TRBJ1-1; possibly TRBD1 for D (5 bases). The length of the CDR3 is 15 residues. Looked up from germline, CDR1 is KGHDR and CDR2 is SFDVKD. V lost 4 bases and J lost 1, with 12 bases in between. CDR3 coding DNA: TGTGCCACCAGTGAGCGACAGAGAGGGAACACTGAAGCTTTCTTT. As protein: CATSERQRGNTEAFF.

This rearrangement joins TRBV28 to TRBJ1-1; TRBD1 matches at 7 bases. The CDR3 consists of 15 residues. Germline CDR1 is MDHEN and CDR2 is SYDVKM. J was trimmed by 7 bases and V by 6 bases; bases with no gene match: 14. CDR3 residues: CASSLKLTGQSEAFF. CDR3 sequence (DNA): TGTGCCAGCAGCCTAAAATTAACGGGACAGAGTGAAGCTTTCTTT.

The CDR3 region is CASRSGSSEQFF. The CDR3, as DNA: TGTGCCAGCAGGTCAGGGTCGAGTGAGCAGTTCTTC. The V call is TRBV6-2 or TRBV6-3, the J call TRBJ2-1; D is perhaps TRBD1 (5 bases). Germline-derived CDR1 and CDR2 are MNHEY and SVGEGT. V lost 6 bases, J lost 9 bases, and 12 bases lay in between. The CDR3 totals 12 residues.

This clonotype was observed a few times. The chain joins TRBV5-5 to TRBJ2-5; 12 bases line up with TRBD1. The CDR3 length is 17 residues. V shed 5 bases and J 3 bases; nucleotides not matched to a gene: 11. Germline V CDR1 and CDR2: SGHKS, YYEKEE (reference sequence). CDR3 bases: TGTGCCAGCAGATTCCCGGGACAGGGGGCGAGGGAAGAGACCCAGTACTTC. Amino acid sequence: CASRFPGQGAREETQYF.

The rearrangement uses TRBV5-1 and TRBJ2-1; D not resolved. The germline CDR1 and CDR2 sequences are SGHRS and YFSETQ. The CDR3 sequence is 11 residues long. V dropped 4 bases and J dropped 9 bases, with 8 bases sitting between them. The CDR3 spells CASSPDGEQFF. The CDR3 coding sequence is TGCGCCAGCAGCCCGGACGGTGAGCAGTTCTTC.